This T cell receptor beta chain emerged from a study of shared clonotypes between healthy human individuals. Generated by immunoSEQ multiplex PCR, the TCRdb table keeps only in-frame clones and is missing some. The sample lists about 470,000 clones, 70% to 80% occurring once. Per the germline V gene, CDR1 is WSHSY and CDR2 is SAAADI. V lost 6 bases to trimming and J lost 1 base, with 19 bases between them. This CDR3 is built from 16 residues. The TCR sequence derives from a woman between 35 and 50 years old in good health. Some clones in this sample may be carry-over from other donors' samples. The sample was PBMCs. The chain links TRBV10-2 to TRBJ2-7, with TRBD1 as a possible D gene (6 bases). The CDR3 sequence: CASRPGGRTESYEQYF. The CDR3 DNA sequence: TGCGCCAGCAGACCTGGGGGAAGGACAGAGTCCTACGAGCAGTACTTC.